This T cell receptor beta chain was found in a study of cytomegalovirus exposure and HLA in healthy donors. The PCR made use of 60 Vbeta and 13 Jbeta primers. Some clones are missing from TCRdb's copy, which holds only in-frame ones; the method was immunoSEQ multiplex PCR. Of 150,000 to 200,000 clones in the sample, roughly four fifths were seen once. This clone showed up just once. No antigen is known for it. Mismatch with germline at one junction end may stem from a read error. Overall study findings and caveats: Prior analysis indicated that the majority of TCR beta V segments exhibited productivity approximately 90% or approximately 30% of the time. In a later analysis, V- and J-gene trimming of beta chains associated with a DCLRE1C missense variant, replicated independently. With high specificity and sensitivity, the classifier reportedly diagnosed cytomegalovirus status.

The CDR3 length is 15 residues. In germline, CDR1 is SGHTA, CDR2 FQGTGA. The chain recombines TRBV7-3 with TRBJ2-1; 8 bases agree with TRBD1. The receptor comes from a man over 45 in good health and CMV-seronegative. Sequenced material: PBMCs. This CDR3 is CSSSSGTGSYNEQFF. CDR3 coding DNA: TGTTCCAGCAGCTCCGGGACAGGATCCTACAATGAGCAGTTCTTC.